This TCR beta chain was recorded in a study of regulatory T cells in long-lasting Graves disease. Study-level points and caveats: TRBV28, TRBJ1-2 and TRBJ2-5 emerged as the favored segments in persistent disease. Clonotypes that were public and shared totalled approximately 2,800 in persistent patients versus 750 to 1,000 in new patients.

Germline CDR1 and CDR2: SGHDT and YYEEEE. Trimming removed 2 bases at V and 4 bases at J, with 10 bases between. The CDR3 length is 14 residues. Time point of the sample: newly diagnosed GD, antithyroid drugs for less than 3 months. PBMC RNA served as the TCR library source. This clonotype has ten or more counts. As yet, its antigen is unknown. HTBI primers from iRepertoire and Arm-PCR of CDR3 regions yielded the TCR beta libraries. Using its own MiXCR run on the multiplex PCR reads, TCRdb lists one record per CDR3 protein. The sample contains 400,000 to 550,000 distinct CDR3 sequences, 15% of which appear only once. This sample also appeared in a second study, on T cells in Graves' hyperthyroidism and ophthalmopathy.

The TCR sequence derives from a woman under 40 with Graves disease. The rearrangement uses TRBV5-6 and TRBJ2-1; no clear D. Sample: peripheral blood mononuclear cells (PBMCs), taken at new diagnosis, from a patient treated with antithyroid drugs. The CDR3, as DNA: TGTGCCAGCAGCTTACATGGGGATTACAATGAGCAGTTCTTC. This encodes CASSLHGDYNEQFF.